This TCR beta chain was documented in a study of memory CD4+ T cells and cytomegalovirus serostatus. Whole-study context: Healthy Belgian adult donors included nine or ten CMV-positive and 24 CMV-negative people.

Using immunoSEQ multiplex PCR, the repertoire was profiled, and TCRdb retains in-frame clones only, with some absent. The sample carries 61,000 or so clones, around three quarters recorded once. On this clone: The antigen is not known.

Single viable CD3+CD4+CD8-CD45RO+ cells were sorted as the memory CD4+ T cells. CDR3 length: 15 amino acids. After removal of 5 bases from V and 10 bases from J, the junction contained 11 bases not matched to a gene. The germline V gene encodes CDR1 MNHEY and CDR2 SMNVEV (reference sequence). Study observations and caveats: The CMV-associated TCR signature appears largely within the CD4+ memory repertoire.

The specimen was memory CD4+ T cells from blood. This sequence originates from an adult in good health and CMV-seronegative. Some clones in this sample may be carry-over from other donors' samples. The chain combines TRBV27 with TRBJ1-4; 9 bases fit TRBD1. In DNA form, the CDR3 reads TGTGCCAGCAGTAAAACAGGGGGCTTAGTAGGAAAACTGTTTTTT. It yields the protein CASSKTGGLVGKLFF. Full variable domain (rest looked up from reference TRBV27 and TRBJ1-4): EAQVTQNPRYLITVTGKKLTVTCSQNMNHEYMSWYRQDPGLGLRQIYYSMNVEVTDKGDVPEGYKVSRKEKRNFPLILESPSPNQTSLYFCASSKTGGLVGKLFFGSGTQLSVL.